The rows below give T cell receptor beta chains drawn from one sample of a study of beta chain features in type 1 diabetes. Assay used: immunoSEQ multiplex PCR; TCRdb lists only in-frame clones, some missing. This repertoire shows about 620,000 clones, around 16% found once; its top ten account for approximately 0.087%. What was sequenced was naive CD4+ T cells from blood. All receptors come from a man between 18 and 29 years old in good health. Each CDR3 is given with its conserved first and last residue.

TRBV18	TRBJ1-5	CASSSLGISNQPQHF
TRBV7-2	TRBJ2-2	CASSLSSITGELFF
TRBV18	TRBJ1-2	CASSPAADYGYTF
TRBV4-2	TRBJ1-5	CASSQRTGASQHF
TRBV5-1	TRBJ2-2	CASSPSDTGELFF
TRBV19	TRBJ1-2	CASSIGPSGYTF
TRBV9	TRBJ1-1	CASSVNTNTEAFF
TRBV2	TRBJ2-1	CASSKGQGTKKQFF
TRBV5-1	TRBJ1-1	CASSPVVGSPMNTEAFF
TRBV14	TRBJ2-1	CASSQDVGGAPFYYNEQFF
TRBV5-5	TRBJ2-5	CASSLGLAKETQYF
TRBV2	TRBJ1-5	CASSPPTSQPQHF
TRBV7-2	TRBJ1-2	CASSPDSWTYGYTF
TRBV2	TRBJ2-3	CASSPGDTQYF
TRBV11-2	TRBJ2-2	CASSSSTGELFF
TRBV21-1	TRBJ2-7	CASSKARGGYEQYF
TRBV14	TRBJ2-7	CASSQGQGPYEQYF
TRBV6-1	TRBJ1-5	CASSNRVDNQPQHF
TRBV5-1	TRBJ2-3	CASSFTTSTDTQYF
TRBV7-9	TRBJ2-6	CASSQGQGSSGANVLTF
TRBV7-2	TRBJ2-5	CASSSKETQYF
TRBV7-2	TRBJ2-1	CASSLGGRSYNEQFF
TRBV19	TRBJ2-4	CASSPWTVAKNIQYF
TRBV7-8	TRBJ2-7	CASSLGGQGRGEQYF
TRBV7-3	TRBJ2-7	CASSSAGGTEQYF
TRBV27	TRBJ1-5	CASSFGGSQPQHF
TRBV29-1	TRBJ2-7	CSVEASGTPGGEQYF
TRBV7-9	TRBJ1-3	CASSFSGTASGNTIYF
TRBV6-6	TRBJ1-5	CASSYSEYNQPQHF
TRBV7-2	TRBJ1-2	CASSLEGIRYGYTF
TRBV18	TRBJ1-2	CASSPDNYGYTF
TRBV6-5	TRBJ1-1	CASRESNTEAFF
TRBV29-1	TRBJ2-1	CSVTSGRASEQFF
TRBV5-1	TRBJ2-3	CASSSRDTQYF
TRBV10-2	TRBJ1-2	CASSLRQGNYGYTF
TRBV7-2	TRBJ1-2	CASSSRTGANYGYTF
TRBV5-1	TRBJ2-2	CASNPLGGRELFF
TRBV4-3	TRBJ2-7	CASSQDAAGAVEQYF
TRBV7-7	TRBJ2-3	CASSLEASSTDTQYF
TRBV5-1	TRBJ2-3	CASSYSGRATIADTQYF
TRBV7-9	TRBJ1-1	CASSLGAGRNTEAFF
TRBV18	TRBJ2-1	CASSPTSGRTDEQFF
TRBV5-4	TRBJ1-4	CASRPGTATNEKLFF
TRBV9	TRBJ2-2	CASSPRGLAGAGTGELFF
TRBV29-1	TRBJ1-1	CSVAGRMNTEAFF
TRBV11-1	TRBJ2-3	CASSRRSGSSTDTQYF
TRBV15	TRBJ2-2	CATSAPPAGEWLNGELFF
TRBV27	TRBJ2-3	CASSGLGQGATDTQYF
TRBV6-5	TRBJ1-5	CASSRRDSGQPQHF
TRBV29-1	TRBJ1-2	CSVEATGGTYGYTF
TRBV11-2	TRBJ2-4	CASSSLAKNIQYF
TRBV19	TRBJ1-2	CASKDRVGDGYTF
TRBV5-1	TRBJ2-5	CASSPPGRQETQYF
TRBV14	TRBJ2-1	CASSPSGLGFGRYNEQFF
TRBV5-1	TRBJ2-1	CASSLPGGNEQFF
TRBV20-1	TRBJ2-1	CSALTTREQFF
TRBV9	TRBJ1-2	CASSGGDRNYGYTF
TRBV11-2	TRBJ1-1	CASSLIGWRTFF
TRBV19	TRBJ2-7	CASSIAVGYEQYF